These T cell receptor beta chains were read from a single sample in a study of human T cells and chemical hapten exposure. TCRdb re-analysed the RACE reads in MiXCR, keeping a single row per CDR3 protein. The sample has over 300,000 distinct CDR3 sequences; roughly 5% are singletons. Specimen: whole blood, collected in connection with sensitization to the hapten diphenylcyclopropenone (DPC). The receptors here all came from a woman between 50 and 59 years old with alopecia areata. Some clones in this sample may be carry-over from other donors' samples. The CDR3 runs from the conserved cysteine through the conserved F or W. A D gene is named only where the DNA matches it firmly. Clone size is stated in some rows and not others, as once, few, many or a class when expanded.

V gene	clone size	D gene	J gene	CDR3 DNA	CDR3 protein
TRBV28	few	-	TRBJ2-7	TGTGCCAGCAGCCCAGTCAGGGGAGGTCAGTCATACGAGCAGTACTTC	CASSPVRGGQSYEQYF
TRBV4-2	few	TRBD2	TRBJ2-1	TGTGCCAGCAGCTCACTGACTAGCGGAGAATTCTCCTACAATGAGCAGTTCTTC	CASSSLTSGEFSYNEQFF
TRBV7-9	few	-	TRBJ1-5	TGTGCCAGCAGCTTGGGGACATCCTATAGCAATCAGCCCCAGCATTTT	CASSLGTSYSNQPQHF
TRBV12-3/TRBV12-4	many	TRBD2	TRBJ2-7	TGTGCCAGCAGTTCCGTGACTAGCGGTACCTACGAGCAGTACTTC	CASSSVTSGTYEQYF
TRBV29-1	few	-	TRBJ2-5	TGCAGCTACTCAGGGGTAGAGACCCAGTACTTC	CSYSGVETQYF
TRBV6-1	few	-	TRBJ2-1	TGTGCCAGCAGTGAAGTTTTGGGTTTGGGTAGCACAGAGCAGTTCTTC	CASSEVLGLGSTEQFF
TRBV4-1	-	TRBD1	TRBJ1-6	TGCGCCAGCAGCCAAGACCGACGGCAGGGGGACTCACCCCTCCACTTT	CASSQDRRQGDSPLHF
TRBV29-1	few	-	TRBJ2-5	TGCAGCGCTGCCCCGTCAGAGACCCAGTACTTC	CSAAPSETQYF
TRBV27	few	-	TRBJ2-6	TGTGCCAGCAGGGCCGGGGGGCTCGGGGCCAACGTCCTGACTTTC	CASRAGGLGANVLTF
TRBV3-1	-	-	TRBJ2-1	TGTGCCAGCAGCCAAGTAGCTAGAGGAGGCAATGAGCAGTTCTTC	CASSQVARGGNEQFF
TRBV5-1	few	-	TRBJ2-2	TGCGCCAGCAGCTTGGAAGTCACCGGGGAGCTGTTTTTT	CASSLEVTGELFF
TRBV19	-	-	TRBJ2-4	TGTGCCAGTACCCCCTCTAGGACCAAAAACATTCAGTACTTC	CASTPSRTKNIQYF
TRBV5-1	-	-	TRBJ1-1	TGCGCCAGCAGCTTGGTTGGCGCTCACGGCACTGAAGCTTTCTTT	CASSLVGAHGTEAFF
TRBV25-1	-	-	TRBJ2-5	TGTGCCAGCAGTAGTGGGATGAAGACCCAGTACTTC	CASSSGMKTQYF
TRBV3-1	few	-	TRBJ2-7	TGTGCCAGCAGCCAAGTGTGGGGGCGCGAGCAGTACTTC	CASSQVWGREQYF
TRBV6-6	many	-	TRBJ2-7	TGTGCCAGCAGTGAGACAGGTAGGGAGCAGTACTTC	CASSETGREQYF
TRBV5-1	many	TRBD1	TRBJ1-5	TGCGCCAGCAGCTTGGGACAGGGACTACAGCCCCAGCATTTT	CASSLGQGLQPQHF
TRBV12-3/TRBV12-4	few	-	TRBJ2-1	TGTGCCAGCAAGCGGTCTAACAATGAGCAGTTCTTC	CASKRSNNEQFF
TRBV7-9	many	-	TRBJ2-4	TGTGCCAGCAGCTTAAGGAACAGTAACATTCAGTACTTC	CASSLRNSNIQYF
TRBV20-1	many	-	TRBJ2-2	TGCAGTGCTACACGGCCTAACACCGGGGAGCTGTTTTTT	CSATRPNTGELFF
TRBV11-2	few	-	TRBJ1-5	TGTGCCAGCAGCTTAGGGTCGGGATTCAATCAGCCCCAGCATTTT	CASSLGSGFNQPQHF
TRBV20-1	many	-	TRBJ2-6	TGCAGTGCTAGGGGACGGGACTGGATTAACTCTGGGGCCAACGTCCTGACTTTC	CSARGRDWINSGANVLTF
TRBV15	many	TRBD1	TRBJ2-5	TGTGCCACCCAAAGGGGGCGGCTAGAGACCCAGTACTTC	CATQRGRLETQYF
TRBV28	few	TRBD1	TRBJ1-5	TGTGCCAGCAGTCAACAGGGGGAAGTGAATCAGCCCCAGCATTTT	CASSQQGEVNQPQHF
TRBV6-1	-	TRBD1	TRBJ1-1	TGTGCCAGCAGACAGGGGAGCACTGAAGCTTTCTTT	CASRQGSTEAFF
TRBV7-8	few	-	TRBJ2-3	TGTGCCAGCGACAGAGCGGAGACAGATACGCAGTATTTT	CASDRAETDTQYF
TRBV7-6	many	TRBD1	TRBJ1-4	TGTGCCAGCAGCTGGACAGGGGGCGATGAAAAACTGTTTTTT	CASSWTGGDEKLFF
TRBV2	few	-	TRBJ1-3	TGTGCCAGCAGTGAGGACGCGGCTGGAAACACCATATATTTT	CASSEDAAGNTIYF
TRBV5-6	many	-	TRBJ1-2	TGTGCCAGCAGCCTTACACAATATGGCTACACCTTC	CASSLTQYGYTF
TRBV7-2	few	-	TRBJ2-3	TGTGCCAGCAGCTTAGATAATCGGCCAGCAGATACGCAGTATTTT	CASSLDNRPADTQYF
TRBV15	few	-	TRBJ2-2	TGTGCCACCAGCAGAAACCTAGCAACCGGGGAGCTGTTTTTT	CATSRNLATGELFF
TRBV19	-	TRBD1	TRBJ1-5	TGTGCCAGTAGTCCCCCGGCACGGGGACAGGCTGGGAATCAGCCCCAGCATTTT	CASSPPARGQAGNQPQHF
TRBV5-1	-	-	TRBJ1-2	TGCGCCAGCAGCTTGGATACAGGTTTGAAGAACTATGGCTACACCTTC	CASSLDTGLKNYGYTF
TRBV12-3/TRBV12-4	many	-	TRBJ1-2	TGTGCCAGCAGACCCGAATCTGGAACGTATGGCTACACCTTC	CASRPESGTYGYTF
TRBV4-1	-	-	TRBJ1-3	TGCGCCAGCAGCCAAGATATCGGGCCTGGAAACACCATATATTTT	CASSQDIGPGNTIYF
TRBV5-1	few	TRBD1	TRBJ2-3	TGCGCCAGCGGCGGACAGGGTTTCCCAGATACGCAGTATTTT	CASGGQGFPDTQYF
TRBV11-2	many	-	TRBJ2-7	TGTGCCAGCAGCTTAGATCGGTACGCATACTTC	CASSLDRYAYF
TRBV7-9	many	-	TRBJ1-4	TGTGCCAGCACCCGAAGACAGGCAACTAATGAAAAACTGTTTTTT	CASTRRQATNEKLFF
TRBV6-1	many	-	TRBJ2-4	TGTGCCGCCCGAGAAGGGTCCGGGGGCAAAAACATTCAGTACTTC	CAAREGSGGKNIQYF
TRBV10-3	-	-	TRBJ2-7	TGTGCCATCAGTGAGTGGGGGGAGCAGTACTTC	CAISEWGEQYF
TRBV12-3/TRBV12-4	many	-	TRBJ1-5	TGTGCCAGCAGTTTAGGGTGGTCGCCCCAGCATTTT	CASSLGWSPQHF
TRBV6-6	many	-	TRBJ2-3	TGTGCCAGCAGTTACCTCGTCACAGATACGCAGTATTTT	CASSYLVTDTQYF
TRBV12-3/TRBV12-4	many	TRBD2	TRBJ2-7	TGTGCCAGCACTTTGGGGCTAGCGGGAGGGTACGAGCAGTACTTC	CASTLGLAGGYEQYF
TRBV11-2	many	TRBD2	TRBJ2-2	TGTGCCAGCAGCTTAGAACCTCCGGCCAGCGGGAGGACCGGGGAGCTGTTTTTT	CASSLEPPASGRTGELFF
TRBV6-1	many	-	TRBJ2-3	TGTGCCAGCAAGCCGATACCCCGAGGCACAGATACGCAGTATTTT	CASKPIPRGTDTQYF
TRBV12-3/TRBV12-4	many	TRBD1	TRBJ1-6	TGTGCCAGCAGTCCGGACAGGGTGGAGAATTCACCCCTCCACTTT	CASSPDRVENSPLHF
TRBV4-1	-	-	TRBJ2-3	TGCGCCAGCAGCCAAGATTCCCCGCGAAGAGGGGGTACGCAGTATTTT	CASSQDSPRRGGTQYF
TRBV5-1	many	TRBD2	TRBJ2-1	TGCGCCAGCAGCTGGGGAGCGGGAGGGCCAATAGGGAATGAGCAGTTCTTC	CASSWGAGGPIGNEQFF
TRBV4-3	few	-	TRBJ1-3	TGCGCCAGCAGCCAAGATTATGGTCGGGAGTTTATGGTCCAGTCTGGAAACACCATATATTTT	CASSQDYGREFMVQSGNTIYF
TRBV20-1	-	TRBD2	TRBJ2-5	TGCAGTGCCAATACGGGGGGAGAGACCCAGTACTTC	CSANTGGETQYF
TRBV20-1	many	TRBD2	TRBJ2-7	TGCAGTGCTAGAGATAGGGCCCGGGAGGGTACGTACTTC	CSARDRAREGTYF
TRBV2	-	-	TRBJ1-5	TGTGCCAGCAATGGGGACATCAATCAGCCCCAGCATTTT	CASNGDINQPQHF